This entry lists 5 T cell receptor beta chains sequenced from one sample in a study of CD8+ T cells in alopecia areata (dated by TCRdb to the late 2010s). The receptor library was made with the immunoSEQ multiplex PCR assay. For TCR sequencing, RNA was extracted from every sample and reverse transcribed into cDNA to serve as template. The table comes from immuneACCESS by way of TCRdb, which keeps in-frame sequences with V and J called. Part of the clones is missing from these tables; in studies checked, under half for an unresolved V gene and the rest for unknown reasons. The sample table contains roughly 250,000 clones; only one count was recorded for 67% of them. The top ten constitute under 1.5% of the sample. The sample's time point label, decoded: baseline before oral tofacitinib. The sample in question was CD4+ T cells sorted from blood, obtained at week 0. These receptors came from a human donor with alopecia areata.

This clone was seen a few times. This rearrangement joins TRBV7-9 to TRBJ2-1, with TRBD2 as a possible D gene (6 bases). Trimming left V 5 bases short and J 4 bases short, with 12 bases between. Germline V gene lookup returns CDR1 SEHNR and CDR2 FQNEAQ (reference sequence). This CDR3 has 14 amino acids. CDR3: CASSRGGMYNEQFF. CDR3 bases: TGTGCCAGCAGCCGCGGAGGGATGTACAATGAGCAGTTCTTC.

The chain has TRBV7-9 and TRBJ2-7; the D is unclear. The CDR3 is 17 residues long. V was cut by 0 bases and J by 0 bases, with 15 bases left in between. Germline CDR1 is SEHNR and CDR2 is FQNEAQ (reference sequence). CDR3 protein: CASSLAQYGISSYEQYF. The CDR3 DNA is TGTGCCAGCAGCTTAGCGCAGTATGGGATATCCTCCTACGAGCAGTACTTC.

V gene TRBV30 combines with J gene TRBJ2-5; 11 bases agree with TRBD1. The CDR3 has 13 residues. In germline, CDR1 is GTSNPN, CDR2 SVGIG (reference sequence). V dropped 3 bases and J dropped 7; count of bases not matched to a gene: 4. The CDR3 DNA follows: TGTGCCTGGAGGGGACAGGGGGTAGCGACCCAGTACTTC. Its protein product is CAWRGQGVATQYF.

The CDR3: CASSLDPDRPQYF. The CDR3 DNA reads TGTGCCAGCAGCTTAGACCCGGACAGACCCCAGTACTTC. The gene calls are TRBV7-2 and TRBJ2-7; perhaps TRBD1 as D (6 bases). The ends were cut back, 1 base at V and 10 bases at J, with 14 bases in the middle. From germline, CDR1 is SGHTA and CDR2 FQGNSA. This CDR3 spans 13 amino acids. Full variable domain (rest looked up from reference TRBV7-2 and TRBJ2-7): GAGVSQSPSNKVTEKGKDVELRCDPISGHTALYWYRQSLGQGLEFLIYFQGNSAPDKSGLPSDRFSAERTGGSVSTLTIQRTQQEDSAVYLCASSLDPDRPQYFGPGTRLTVT.

The genes are TRBV18 and TRBJ2-7; possibly TRBD1 for D (6 bases). Germline values: CDR1 KGHSH, CDR2 LQKENI. The CDR3 loop spans 15 amino acids. Trimming pared 5 bases from V and 4 bases from J, leaving 18 bases between. The CDR3 nucleotides are TGTGCCAGCTCAGCCACTCCGGGACAACAGTACGAGCAGTACTTC. Amino acid sequence: CASSATPGQQYEQYF. The full variable domain, rest sourced from reference TRBV18 and TRBJ2-7, is NAGVMQNPRHLVRRRGQEARLRCSPMKGHSHVYWYRQLPEEGLKFMVYLQKENIIDESGMPKERFSAEFPKEGPSILRIQQVVRGDSAAYFCASSATPGQQYEQYFGPGTRLTVT.